This TCR beta chain was captured in a study of CD8 T cells in ankylosing spondylitis. Study-wide findings and caveats: Clones tied to disease were said to be significantly enriched in matched ankylosing spondylitis synovial fluid.

The CDR3 length is 15 residues. CDR1 DFQATT and CDR2 SNEGSKA come from the germline V gene (reference sequence). J lost 0 bases, V lost 3 bases, and 4 bases had no gene match. There are a few counts of this clonotype. Its antigen is still unknown. TCRdb re-derived calls from the 5' RACE reads in MiXCR, one entry per CDR3 protein. The sample consists of some 200,000 distinct CDR3 sequences, 25% to 30% of them appearing once. The receptor was isolated from a male donor with ankylosing spondylitis or in good health (not recorded which). Material for sequencing was blood, either unsorted or a sorted T cell fraction (not recorded which). This chain links TRBV20-1 with TRBJ2-7, with TRBD2 matching over 11 bases. Here the CDR3 reads CSASFGTSGSYEQYF. CDR3 DNA: TGCAGTGCTAGTTTTGGGACTAGCGGCTCCTACGAGCAGTACTTC.